These 27 T cell receptor beta chains came from one sample sequenced in a study of TIL therapy for anti-PD-1-resistant metastatic lung cancer. The immunoSEQ assay was v3. Repertoires were generated with immunoSEQ multiplex PCR, while TCRdb's copy carries only in-frame clones and drops some. The repertoire holds approximately 53,000 clones, around 80% seen once, with about 4.8% in the top ten. Time point reported: pre-treatment sample, taken before nivolumab and TIL therapy. The sequencing here drew on blood, taken at baseline. Receptors originate from a woman between 30 and 80 years old with non-small cell lung cancer.

This clone occurred a few times. The rearrangement links TRBV5-1 to TRBJ1-1; D unclear. Trimming left V 1 base short and J 0 bases short, with 13 bases between. Germline V gene data show CDR1 as SGHRS and CDR2 as YFSETQ. The CDR3 totals 16 residues. The CDR3 loop reads CASSLWAEILNTEAFF. CDR3 DNA: TGCGCCAGCAGCTTGTGGGCAGAGATCTTGAACACTGAAGCTTTCTTT.

The chain links TRBV7-2 to TRBJ2-7; 7 positions match TRBD2. Germline V gene data show CDR1 as SGHTA and CDR2 as FQGNSA. This CDR3 region has 14 residues. The V gene end was trimmed by 3 bases and the J gene end by 7 bases; junction bases not matched to a gene: 9. CDR3 residues: CASSFLAANWEQYF. Written as DNA, the CDR3 is TGTGCCAGCAGCTTCCTAGCGGCGAATTGGGAGCAGTACTTC.

This clone was seen only once. The chain uses TRBV29-1 and TRBJ2-3; D unclear. Germline loops: CDR1 SQVTM, CDR2 ANQGSEA. Deletions cut 6 bases from V and 0 bases from J, with 7 bases between. The CDR3 is 12 amino acids. The CDR3 protein is CSVEESTDTQYF. DNA for the CDR3: TGCAGCGTCGAGGAGAGCACAGATACGCAGTATTTT.

This chain connects TRBV13 to TRBJ2-1; TRBD2 matches at 9 bases. The CDR3 extends over 16 amino acids. Germline V lookup: CDR1 PRHDT, CDR2 FYEKMQ (reference sequence). V lost 4 bases and J lost 0; bases outside the gene matches: 4. CDR3 amino acids: CASSSHSGSSYNEQFF. The CDR3 DNA sequence: TGTGCCAGCAGCTCGCATAGCGGGAGCTCCTACAATGAGCAGTTCTTC.

This clone has a handful of counts. J is TRBJ2-7 and V is TRBV2; 15 bases agree with TRBD2. The germline CDR1 and CDR2 sequences are SNHLY and FYNNEI. CDR3 length: 18 residues. With 3 bases clipped from V and 3 bases from J, the junction kept 9 bases outside the gene matches. In nucleotides, the CDR3 is TGTGCCAGCAGTGATACCAAGGGGACTAGCGGGAGGTTCTACGAGCAGTACTTC. It encodes CASSDTKGTSGRFYEQYF.

The J gene is TRBJ1-6, the V gene TRBV11-2, with 9 bases fitting TRBD1. Germline trimming cut 1 base from V and 8 bases from J; bases unmatched to any gene: 3. The CDR3 runs to 15 residues. Germline V lookup: CDR1 SGHAT, CDR2 FQNNGV. CDR3 nucleotides: TGTGCCAGCAGCTTAGGGTGGACAGGGGATTCACCCCTCCACTTT. Translated, it gives CASSLGWTGDSPLHF.

The gene calls are TRBV25-1 and TRBJ2-7; D remains unclear. The CDR3 contains 14 residues. Germline-derived CDR1 and CDR2 are MGHDK and SYGVNS. With 4 bases removed from V and 0 bases from J, the gap between germline ends came to 10 bases. The CDR3 protein is CASSGAESSYEQYF. The CDR3 DNA sequence: TGTGCCAGCAGTGGGGCAGAGAGCTCCTACGAGCAGTACTTC.

V gene TRBV28 combines with J gene TRBJ2-1, with TRBD2 identical over 7 bases. The CDR3 has 15 residues. Germline CDR1 and CDR2: MDHEN and SYDVKM. The ends lost 5 bases at V and 1 base at J; junction bases unmatched: 5. The CDR3 loop is CASSIAGWSYNEQFF. The CDR3 DNA follows: TGTGCCAGCAGTATAGCGGGCTGGTCCTACAATGAGCAGTTCTTC.

The rearrangement links TRBV2 to TRBJ2-7; TRBD1 matches at 7 bases. In germline, CDR1 is SNHLY, CDR2 FYNNEI. Losses at the gene ends were 6 bases for V and 3 bases for J; bases not matched to a gene: 8. The CDR3 runs to 14 residues. CDR3 region: CASSGDSYYYEQYF. CDR3 bases: TGTGCCAGCAGCGGGGACAGCTACTACTACGAGCAGTACTTC.

This chain links TRBV30 with TRBJ1-2; TRBD1 agrees at 12 bases. CDR3 size: 16 residues. Per germline, CDR1 GTSNPN and CDR2 SVGIG (reference sequence). J gave up 4 bases and V 4 bases, and 10 bases lay outside the gene matches. The CDR3 sequence is CAWNKGQGAGSYGYTF. For the CDR3, the DNA is TGTGCCTGGAATAAGGGACAGGGGGCGGGAAGCTATGGCTACACCTTC.

CDR3 sequence reads: CASSLAGEEKLFF. In nucleotides, the CDR3 is TGCGCCAGCAGCTTGGCAGGGGAGGAAAAACTGTTTTTT. The rearrangement links TRBV5-1 to TRBJ1-4, with D tentatively TRBD1 (6 bases). The length of the CDR3 is 13 residues. Germline assignment: CDR1 SGHRS and CDR2 YFSETQ. Trimming removed 0 bases from V and 8 bases from J, with 8 bases in between.

The CDR3 DNA is TGTGCCAGCTGGGAGCGACAGGGCGGGCCCCAGCATTTT. This codes for CASWERQGGPQHF. The V call is TRBV6-1, the J call TRBJ1-5, with 7 positions matching TRBD1. Germline V gives CDR1 MNHNS, CDR2 SASEGT. CDR3 size: 13 residues. Trimming at V came to 8 bases and at J to 9 bases, leaving 10 bases not matched to a gene.

This chain uses TRBV19 with TRBJ1-2, with 8 bases matching TRBD1. CDR1 and CDR2 (germline): LNHDA, SQIVND (reference sequence). J gave up 7 bases and V 3 bases, and 10 bases lay outside the gene matches. The CDR3 spans 15 residues. CDR3 in amino acids: CASSIWRDRSFGYTF. In nucleotides, the CDR3 is TGTGCCAGTAGTATTTGGAGGGACAGGTCTTTTGGCTACACCTTC.

The chain employs TRBV19 and TRBJ2-1, with D tentatively TRBD1 (6 bases). The germline V gene has CDR1 LNHDA and CDR2 SQIVND (reference sequence). The CDR3 is made up of 15 amino acids. The germline V and J ends were trimmed by 7 bases and 4 bases, with 17 bases remaining between them. CDR3 amino acids: CASTTGPASYNEQFF. The CDR3 DNA sequence: TGTGCCAGTACTACAGGGCCCGCTTCTTACAATGAGCAGTTCTTC.

This clone was counted a single time. This chain joins TRBV6-6 and TRBJ1-2; D remains ambiguous. From germline, CDR1 is MNHNY and CDR2 SVGAGI (reference sequence). The CDR3 runs 14 residues. V was trimmed by 5 bases and J by 2 bases, leaving 12 bases between them. The CDR3 bases are TGTGCCAGCAGTCCTTTACTACCAAACTATGGCTACACCTTC. This translates into CASSPLLPNYGYTF.

This chain uses TRBV25-1 with TRBJ2-7, with TRBD1 matching 12 bases. Per germline, CDR1 MGHDK and CDR2 SYGVNS. Trimming cost V 3 bases and J 5 bases; bases outside gene matches: 8. The CDR3 is 16 residues long. Written as DNA, the CDR3 is TGTGCCAGCAGTGACCCCGGGACAGGGGGCGTCGACGAGCAGTACTTC. Translated, it gives CASSDPGTGGVDEQYF.

V usage is TRBV5-4 and J usage is TRBJ1-1; 10 bases line up with TRBD1. The CDR3 loop spans 17 amino acids. V lost 0 bases and J lost 1; bases outside the gene matches: 6. Germline V gene lookup returns CDR1 SGHNT and CDR2 YYREEE (reference sequence). Here the CDR3 reads CASSLVGQGFRNTEAFF. In DNA, the CDR3 is TGTGCCAGCAGCTTGGTGGGACAGGGGTTTAGGAACACTGAAGCTTTCTTT.

The chain joins TRBV6-6 to TRBJ2-3, with TRBD2 identical over 8 bases. After removal of 7 bases from V and 2 bases from J, the junction contained 5 bases not matched to a gene. This CDR3 is built from 14 residues. The germline V gene has CDR1 MNHNY and CDR2 SVGAGI (reference sequence). CDR3 sequence reads: CASKPGGVTDTQYF. The DNA of the CDR3 is TGTGCCAGCAAACCGGGAGGGGTCACAGATACGCAGTATTTT.

The chain recombines TRBV27 with TRBJ1-1; 9 nucleotides line up with TRBD1. Germline V CDR1 and CDR2: MNHEY, SMNVEV (reference sequence). Trimming at V came to 5 bases and at J to 1 base, leaving 5 bases not matched to a gene. This CDR3 contains 15 residues. In DNA, the CDR3 is TGTGCCAGCAGTCAACAGGGGGCGGCGAACACTGAAGCTTTCTTT. Translation: CASSQQGAANTEAFF.

This chain links TRBV14 with TRBJ2-3; a possible D gene is TRBD1 (6 bases). CDR3 length equals 15 residues. Germline V CDR1 and CDR2: SGHDN, FVKESK. V lost 4 bases, J lost 2 bases, and 13 bases lay in between. CDR3 loop: CASSRFGTHTDTQYF. The CDR3 DNA follows: TGTGCCAGCAGCCGGTTCGGGACACACACAGATACGCAGTATTTT.

This chain connects TRBV4-1 to TRBJ2-7; a weak D match, TRBD1 (5 bases). V lost 6 bases to trimming and J lost 2 bases, with 20 bases between them. Germline V lookup: CDR1 MGHRA, CDR2 YSYEKL. The CDR3 runs 16 residues. The CDR3 region has the DNA TGCGCCAGCAGTCACTACGGTAGGGGATTAACCTACGAGCAGTACTTC. It codes for CASSHYGRGLTYEQYF.

V usage is TRBV28 and J usage is TRBJ1-2, with a tentative D call TRBD1 (6 bases). The V end lost 10 bases, the J end lost 5 bases, and 17 bases lay between the germline ends. The CDR3 contains 13 residues. Germline V CDR1 and CDR2: MDHEN, SYDVKM. CDR3 nucleotides: TGTGCCACCACTAATAGGGGGATATATGGCTACACCTTC. This sequence encodes CATTNRGIYGYTF.

For the CDR3, the DNA is TGTGCCAGCAGCCCGACCCTTAGCGGGGGACTTTACAATGAGCAGTTCTTC. Its translation: CASSPTLSGGLYNEQFF. V usage is TRBV9 and J usage is TRBJ2-1, with 9 nucleotides matching TRBD2. CDR3 length: 17 amino acids. CDR1 and CDR2 from the germline V gene are SGDLS and YYNGEE. V lost 4 bases, J lost 4 bases, and 12 bases stayed unmatched. The full variable domain, completed using reference TRBV9 and TRBJ2-1, is DSGVTQTPKHLITATGQRVTLRCSPRSGDLSVYWYQQSLDQGLQFLIQYYNGEERAKGNILERFSAQQFPDLHSELNLSSLELGDSALYFCASSPTLSGGLYNEQFFGPGTRLTVL.

The chain employs TRBV6-5 and TRBJ1-2, with a tentative D call TRBD1 (5 bases). Trimming removed 4 bases from V and 7 bases from J, with 13 bases in between. The CDR3 is made up of 13 amino acids. Germline CDR1 MNHEY, CDR2 SVGAGI. The CDR3 sequence: CASSSPGKGGYTF. In nucleotides, the CDR3 is TGTGCCAGCAGTTCCCCAGGGAAGGGTGGCTACACCTTC.

This chain uses TRBV6-5 with TRBJ2-5, with TRBD1 matching 8 bases. CDR1 MNHEY and CDR2 SVGAGI come from the germline V gene. The CDR3 extends over 14 amino acids. V lost 6 bases, J lost 4 bases, and 7 bases stayed unmatched. CDR3 in amino acids: CASRRTGRGETQYF. DNA of the CDR3: TGTGCCAGCAGACGGACAGGGCGGGGAGAGACCCAGTACTTC.

The V call is TRBV5-1, the J call TRBJ1-1; D gene unclear. Germline CDR1 reads SGHRS; CDR2 reads YFSETQ. Between the trimmed V and J ends, which lost 0 bases and 1 base, there was a span of 10 bases. The CDR3 is 15 amino acids. CDR3 in DNA: TGCGCCAGCAGCTTGGCCTTAGGACGGAACACTGAAGCTTTCTTT. Its protein is CASSLALGRNTEAFF.

The chain links TRBV28 to TRBJ2-2; 8 nucleotides match TRBD1. With V trimmed by 4 bases and J by 6 bases, 19 bases remained unmatched. Germline loops: CDR1 MDHEN, CDR2 SYDVKM. This CDR3 comprises 19 residues. The CDR3 DNA reads TGTGCCAGCAGTTCCACTGGGGTGTCAGGGGGCGCTTTCGCCGGGGAGCTGTTTTTT. Amino acid sequence: CASSSTGVSGGAFAGELFF.